This is a list of T cell receptor beta chains from one sample in a study of PD-1 blockade in classical Hodgkin lymphoma. Generated by immunoSEQ multiplex PCR, the TCRdb table keeps only in-frame clones and is missing some. In the table there are about 62,000 clones, 88% of which are singletons. The sequences come from peripheral blood mononuclear cells (PBMCs), collected at baseline. The receptor set was obtained from a human donor with classical Hodgkin lymphoma. Each CDR3 is given with its conserved first and last residue. Each record gives: CDR3 DNA, CDR3 protein, J gene, CDR3 length, D gene, V gene, clone size. D genes are given only for firm matches. The size of a clone is reported for some rows only, either as once, few or many, or as a class for expanded clones.

DNA: TGTGCCAGCAGCTTAGTAATGACAGGGCGCTATGGCTACACCTTC
CDR3: CASSLVMTGRYGYTF
J: TRBJ1-2
length: 15
D: TRBD1
V: TRBV7-6
size: NA

DNA: TGTGCCATCAGTGAGAGGACTAATTACAATGAGCAGTTCTTC
CDR3: CAISERTNYNEQFF
J: TRBJ2-1
length: 14
D: NA
V: TRBV10-3
size: NA

DNA: TGTGCCAGCGCAAGAAACACCGGGGAGCTGTTTTTT
CDR3: CASARNTGELFF
J: TRBJ2-2
length: 12
D: NA
V: TRBV11-2
size: NA

DNA: TGCGCCAGCAGCCCCTCGACAGGGGTCGAGCAGTACTTC
CDR3: CASSPSTGVEQYF
J: TRBJ2-7
length: 13
D: TRBD1
V: TRBV10-2
size: medium-sized

DNA: TGTGCCAGCAGTTCCGACCTGGCCCAGCCCCAGCATTTT
CDR3: CASSSDLAQPQHF
J: TRBJ1-5
length: 13
D: NA
V: TRBV5-4
size: NA

DNA: TGTGCCAGCAGCTTATCAGCGGGGGGTAGCACAGATACGCAGTATTTT
CDR3: CASSLSAGGSTDTQYF
J: TRBJ2-3
length: 16
D: TRBD2
V: TRBV7-3
size: NA

DNA: TGTGCCATCAGTGACAAGACTAGCGGAGGAAACACCGGGGAGCTGTTTTTT
CDR3: CAISDKTSGGNTGELFF
J: TRBJ2-2
length: 17
D: TRBD2
V: TRBV10-3
size: NA

DNA: TGTGCCAGCAGTTTCGCCCGGGACCCCACCCAAGAGACCCAGTACTTC
CDR3: CASSFARDPTQETQYF
J: TRBJ2-5
length: 16
D: NA
V: TRBV6-5
size: NA

DNA: TGTGCCAGCAGCTTCCCACCGGGACAGGGGAATCGTCAGCATTTT
CDR3: CASSFPPGQGNRQHF
J: TRBJ1-5
length: 15
D: TRBD1
V: TRBV11-3
size: NA

DNA: TGCGCCAGCAGCTTACAGGGTTCCTCTAACTATGGCTACACCTTC
CDR3: CASSLQGSSNYGYTF
J: TRBJ1-2
length: 15
D: NA
V: TRBV5-1
size: NA

DNA: TGTGCCAGCAGTTCTCCCAGGGTTAGCAATCAGCCCCAGCATTTT
CDR3: CASSSPRVSNQPQHF
J: TRBJ1-5
length: 15
D: NA
V: TRBV6-5
size: NA

DNA: TGTGCCAGCAGCTTAGGGGGGGGCGACAATCAGCCCCAGCATTTT
CDR3: CASSLGGGDNQPQHF
J: TRBJ1-5
length: 15
D: NA
V: TRBV7-8
size: NA

DNA: TGTGCCAGTTCCCCTCAGGTGGTAGCGCAATCCTACGAGCAGTACTTC
CDR3: CASSPQVVAQSYEQYF
J: TRBJ2-7
length: 16
D: NA
V: TRBV19
size: NA

DNA: TGTGCCACCAGCACCCCAAGTGGGACAGGGTCGCATGAGCAGTTCTTC
CDR3: CATSTPSGTGSHEQFF
J: TRBJ2-1
length: 16
D: TRBD1
V: TRBV15
size: NA

DNA: TGTGCCAGCAGCCCCTCCGGGACCTTCAATGAGCAGTTCTTC
CDR3: CASSPSGTFNEQFF
J: TRBJ2-1
length: 14
D: NA
V: TRBV11-2
size: NA

DNA: TGTGCCAGCACCCTTCAGGGGGCACGGAAAGAGACCCAGTACTTC
CDR3: CASTLQGARKETQYF
J: TRBJ2-5
length: 15
D: TRBD1
V: TRBV2
size: NA

DNA: TGCGCCAGCAGTCAAGGAACAATTAAGGGTACGCAGTATTTT
CDR3: CASSQGTIKGTQYF
J: TRBJ2-3
length: 14
D: NA
V: TRBV23-1
size: NA

DNA: TGCAGCGCCGAAGGTTTGGACAGGGGTGGGGAAAAACTGTTTTTT
CDR3: CSAEGLDRGGEKLFF
J: TRBJ1-4
length: 15
D: TRBD1
V: TRBV29-1
size: NA

DNA: TGCGCCAGCAGCTTGGTGGTTTTTCTGGGATTCAATGAGCAGTTCTTC
CDR3: CASSLVVFLGFNEQFF
J: TRBJ2-1
length: 16
D: NA
V: TRBV5-1
size: NA

DNA: TGTGCCACCAGCAGAGTTGGACAGACACATAATTCACCCCTCCACTTT
CDR3: CATSRVGQTHNSPLHF
J: TRBJ1-6
length: 16
D: NA
V: TRBV15
size: NA

DNA: TGCGCCAGCAGCCTAGAAGAGCGGGGGGGGACAGATACGCAGTATTTT
CDR3: CASSLEERGGTDTQYF
J: TRBJ2-3
length: 16
D: TRBD2
V: TRBV4-3
size: once

DNA: TGTGCCAGCAGCTTGGAGTGGCAGTCGCCCGAGCAGTACTTC
CDR3: CASSLEWQSPEQYF
J: TRBJ2-7
length: 14
D: NA
V: TRBV7-6
size: NA

DNA: TGTGCCAGCAGCATCCAGGGGGACACTGAAGCTTTCTTT
CDR3: CASSIQGDTEAFF
J: TRBJ1-1
length: 13
D: TRBD1
V: TRBV9
size: few

DNA: TGCGCCAGCAGCCAAGGACTAGCTAGCACAGATACGCAGTATTTT
CDR3: CASSQGLASTDTQYF
J: TRBJ2-3
length: 15
D: TRBD2
V: TRBV4-1
size: NA

DNA: TGTGCCAGCAGCCCACAGGGGACTAACGAGCAGTACTTC
CDR3: CASSPQGTNEQYF
J: TRBJ2-7
length: 13
D: NA
V: TRBV14
size: NA

DNA: TGTGCCAGCAGGCGAGGGACAGCCGGCTTGGGACCCCTCCACTTT
CDR3: CASRRGTAGLGPLHF
J: TRBJ1-6
length: 15
D: TRBD1
V: TRBV5-6
size: once

DNA: TGTGCCAGCAGCCCCGGGGGGGCCGGCAATGAGCAGTTCTTC
CDR3: CASSPGGAGNEQFF
J: TRBJ2-1
length: 14
D: TRBD2
V: TRBV6-5
size: NA

DNA: TGTGCCAGCAGTTTAACTAGTCCAGGGGGGGTTAACTATGGCTACACCTTC
CDR3: CASSLTSPGGVNYGYTF
J: TRBJ1-2
length: 17
D: TRBD1
V: TRBV28
size: NA

DNA: TGTGCCAGCTCCCGAAGCTCCTACGAGCAGTACTTC
CDR3: CASSRSSYEQYF
J: TRBJ2-7
length: 12
D: NA
V: TRBV18
size: NA

DNA: TGTGCCAGCAGCCCCGCAGATACGCAGTATTTT
CDR3: CASSPADTQYF
J: TRBJ2-3
length: 11
D: NA
V: TRBV7-9
size: NA

DNA: TGTGCCAGCAGCTTGGGAGTCATGGGGGGAGAGGCTAATGAAAAACTGTTTTTT
CDR3: CASSLGVMGGEANEKLFF
J: TRBJ1-4
length: 18
D: NA
V: TRBV7-2
size: NA

DNA: TGTGCCAGTAGCGTCACAGGGGCGAAGCAGTACTTC
CDR3: CASSVTGAKQYF
J: TRBJ2-7
length: 12
D: TRBD1
V: TRBV19
size: NA

DNA: TGCGCCAGCAGTTTGGCACTCCAAGAGACCCAGTACTTC
CDR3: CASSLALQETQYF
J: TRBJ2-5
length: 13
D: NA
V: TRBV4-1
size: NA

DNA: TGTGCCAGCAGCCTGGCTGGCTCCTACGAGCAGTACTTC
CDR3: CASSLAGSYEQYF
J: TRBJ2-7
length: 13
D: NA
V: TRBV7-6
size: NA

DNA: TGTGCCAGCAGCTTAGTGGGGACGGTCCATGAGCAGTTCTTC
CDR3: CASSLVGTVHEQFF
J: TRBJ2-1
length: 14
D: NA
V: TRBV11-3
size: few

DNA: TGTGCCAGCAGAGTGGCATTGAACACCGGGGAGCTGTTTTTT
CDR3: CASRVALNTGELFF
J: TRBJ2-2
length: 14
D: NA
V: TRBV27
size: few

DNA: TGTGCCAGCAGCTTAGAACAGGGGTACGGAAACACCATATATTTT
CDR3: CASSLEQGYGNTIYF
J: TRBJ1-3
length: 15
D: TRBD1
V: TRBV7-2
size: NA

DNA: TGTGCCAGCAGTGAATCCGGAGTCCCCTACACCTTC
CDR3: CASSESGVPYTF
J: TRBJ1-2
length: 12
D: NA
V: TRBV6-1
size: NA

DNA: TGTGCCAGCAGTATATGGGGGGTTGGGTATGGCTACACCTTC
CDR3: CASSIWGVGYGYTF
J: TRBJ1-2
length: 14
D: NA
V: TRBV27
size: once

DNA: TGTGCCAGTAGTTTCGGACAGGGGGCGACCTACGAGCAGTACTTC
CDR3: CASSFGQGATYEQYF
J: TRBJ2-7
length: 15
D: TRBD1
V: TRBV19
size: NA

DNA: TGTGCCAGCAGCGTAGCGCCAGGGGTGAATGAGCAGTTCTTC
CDR3: CASSVAPGVNEQFF
J: TRBJ2-1
length: 14
D: NA
V: TRBV9
size: NA

DNA: TGTGCCAGCAGCGTAGAAGGACACCCCACAGATACGCAGTATTTT
CDR3: CASSVEGHPTDTQYF
J: TRBJ2-3
length: 15
D: NA
V: TRBV9
size: NA